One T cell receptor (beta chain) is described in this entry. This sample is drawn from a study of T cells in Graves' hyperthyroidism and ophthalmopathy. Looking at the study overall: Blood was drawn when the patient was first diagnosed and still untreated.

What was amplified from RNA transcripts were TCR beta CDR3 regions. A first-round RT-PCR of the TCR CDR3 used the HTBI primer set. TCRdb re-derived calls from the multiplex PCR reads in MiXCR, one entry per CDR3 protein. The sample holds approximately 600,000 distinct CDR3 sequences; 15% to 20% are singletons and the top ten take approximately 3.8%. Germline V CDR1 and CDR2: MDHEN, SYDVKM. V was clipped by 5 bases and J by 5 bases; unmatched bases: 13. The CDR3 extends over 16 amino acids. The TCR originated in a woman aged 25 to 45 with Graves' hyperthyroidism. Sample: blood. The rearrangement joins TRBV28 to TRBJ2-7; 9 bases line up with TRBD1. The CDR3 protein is CASSPQGQGRSNEQYF. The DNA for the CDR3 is TGTGCCAGCAGTCCCCAGGGACAGGGACGTTCCAACGAGCAGTACTTC.